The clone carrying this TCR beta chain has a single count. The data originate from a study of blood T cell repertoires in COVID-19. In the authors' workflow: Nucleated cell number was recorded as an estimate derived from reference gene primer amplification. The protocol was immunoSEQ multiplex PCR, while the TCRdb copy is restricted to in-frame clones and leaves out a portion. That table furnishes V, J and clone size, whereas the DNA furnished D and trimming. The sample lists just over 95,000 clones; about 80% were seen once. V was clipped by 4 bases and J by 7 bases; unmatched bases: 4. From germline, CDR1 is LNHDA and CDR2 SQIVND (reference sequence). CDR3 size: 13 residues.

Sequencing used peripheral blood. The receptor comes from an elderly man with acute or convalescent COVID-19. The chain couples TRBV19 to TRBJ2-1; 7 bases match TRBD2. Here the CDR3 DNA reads TGTGCCAGTAGTAGGAACGGGAGGAATGAGCAGTTCTTC. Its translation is CASSRNGRNEQFF. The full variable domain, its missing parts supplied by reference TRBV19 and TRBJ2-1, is DGGITQSPKYLFRKEGQNVTLSCEQNLNHDAMYWYRQDPGQGLRLIYYSQIVNDFQKGDIAEGYSVSREKKESFPLTVTSAQKNPTAFYLCASSRNGRNEQFFGPGTRLTVL.